Listed below are T cell receptor beta chains from one sample, sequenced in a study of T-cell memory formation after mild COVID-19. From the 5' RACE reads, TCRdb called clonotypes with MiXCR, one entry per CDR3 protein. The data contain around 340,000 distinct CDR3 sequences, roughly an eighth of them singletons. Specimen: PBMCs or a T cell subset sorted from them (not recorded which). These receptors were collected from a young man who had mild COVID-19 (a few samples of this study predate the infection). Cell type and time point are not known. Each CDR3 is given with its conserved first and last residue. D genes are given only for firm matches. Clone size is shown for a subset of rows, as once, few, many or a class of expanded clone.

d_gene,abundance,v_gene,CDR3aa
-,many,TRBV9,CASSSLERGYNEQFF
-,few,TRBV3-1,CASSQVSQGSGYTF
TRBD1,few,TRBV6-5,CASSGRQGWAYGYTF
-,few,TRBV11-2,CASGALGSQETQYF
-,few,TRBV18,CASSPGSRNQPQHF
-,many,TRBV5-4,CASSSHGVTYGYTF
-,many,TRBV5-1,CASSLGGEGHGYTF
-,few,TRBV12-3/TRBV12-4,CASSLNGGLNTEAFF
-,-,TRBV5-1,CASSYGQSTEAFF
TRBD1,-,TRBV6-2/TRBV6-3,CASRGARGPGTQYF
-,-,TRBV5-6,CASSLTAYSYEQYF
TRBD1,many,TRBV28,CASSFDRGRTEAFF
TRBD2,-,TRBV6-5,CASSAHTSGVYNEQFF
-,-,TRBV5-1,CASSPRRGADYEQYF
TRBD1,many,TRBV6-1,CASSGQGVRTDTQYF
-,-,TRBV6-6,CASSFSRLVSYNEQFF
-,many,TRBV4-1,CASSQDGYGGGGNTIYF
TRBD2,-,TRBV7-9,CASTNRGGGSYNEQFF
TRBD1,many,TRBV12-3/TRBV12-4,CASTPGQGNTIYF
-,few,TRBV18,CASSTGLQTYNEQFF
TRBD1,-,TRBV18,CASSFRTGGANTEAFF
TRBD1,-,TRBV20-1,CSASWTGLETQYF
-,few,TRBV9,CASSLSQDQPQHF
-,-,TRBV2,CASSPRGASYEQYF
TRBD1,few,TRBV7-2,CASSRQTAHRGRAGELFF
-,-,TRBV27,CASSYDLAGYGYTF
TRBD2,-,TRBV4-2,CASSQGLAGTLFQDTQYF
TRBD2,few,TRBV20-1,CSATGLDDLTQYF
-,few,TRBV18,CASSPPGRARGYGYTF
-,few,TRBV12-3/TRBV12-4,CASSPWGQWAYEQYF
-,-,TRBV29-1,CSVGVRLGYGYTF
-,few,TRBV6-6,CAGGDPYSFMSYTF
TRBD2,few,TRBV20-1,CSATGTSGGARGTDTQYF
TRBD2,few,TRBV18,CASSPAGVLNTGELFF
-,few,TRBV6-5,CAIKGGYTGELFF
TRBD1,-,TRBV10-1,CASRDRAHGELFF
-,once,TRBV5-1,CASSLVGYSGYTF
-,-,TRBV19,CASSILVNTEAFF
TRBD1,-,TRBV27,CASSLSGRDRDVGTQYF
TRBD1,-,TRBV12-3/TRBV12-4,CASSLRQGPQHF
-,-,TRBV7-6,CASSLVQGDGYTF
-,-,TRBV5-1,CASSFGESTDTQYF
TRBD2,few,TRBV2,CASSPLTSGATDTQYF